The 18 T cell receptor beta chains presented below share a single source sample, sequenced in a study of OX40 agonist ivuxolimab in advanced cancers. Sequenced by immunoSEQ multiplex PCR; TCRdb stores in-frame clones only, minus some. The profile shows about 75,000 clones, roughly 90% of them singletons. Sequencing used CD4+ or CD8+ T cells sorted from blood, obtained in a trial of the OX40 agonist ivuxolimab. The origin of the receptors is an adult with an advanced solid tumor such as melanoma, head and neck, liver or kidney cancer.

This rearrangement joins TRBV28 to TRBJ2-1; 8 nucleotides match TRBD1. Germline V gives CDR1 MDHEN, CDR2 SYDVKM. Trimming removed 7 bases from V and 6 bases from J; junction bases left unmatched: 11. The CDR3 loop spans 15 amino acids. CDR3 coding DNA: TGTGCCAGCAATGTCCTACAAACAGGGGGCAATGAGCAGTTCTTC. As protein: CASNVLQTGGNEQFF.

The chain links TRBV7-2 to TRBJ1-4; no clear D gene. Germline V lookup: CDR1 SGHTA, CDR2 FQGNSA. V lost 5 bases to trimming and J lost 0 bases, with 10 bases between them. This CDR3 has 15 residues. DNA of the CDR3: TGTGCCAGCAGCAATCCTCTTGCAACTAATGAAAAACTGTTTTTT. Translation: CASSNPLATNEKLFF.

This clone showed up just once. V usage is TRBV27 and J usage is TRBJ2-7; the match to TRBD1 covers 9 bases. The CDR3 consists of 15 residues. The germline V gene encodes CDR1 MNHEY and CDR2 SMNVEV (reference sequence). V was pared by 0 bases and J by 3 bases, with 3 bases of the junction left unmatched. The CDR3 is CASSLSGQGYYEQYF. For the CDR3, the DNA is TGTGCCAGCAGTTTATCGGGACAGGGATACTACGAGCAGTACTTC.

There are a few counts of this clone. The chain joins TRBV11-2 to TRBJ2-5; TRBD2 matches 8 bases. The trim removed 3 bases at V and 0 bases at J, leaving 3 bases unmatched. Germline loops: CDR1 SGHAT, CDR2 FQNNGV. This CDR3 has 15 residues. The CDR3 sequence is CASSFVGGDQETQYF. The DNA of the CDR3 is TGTGCCAGCAGCTTTGTCGGGGGGGACCAAGAGACCCAGTACTTC.

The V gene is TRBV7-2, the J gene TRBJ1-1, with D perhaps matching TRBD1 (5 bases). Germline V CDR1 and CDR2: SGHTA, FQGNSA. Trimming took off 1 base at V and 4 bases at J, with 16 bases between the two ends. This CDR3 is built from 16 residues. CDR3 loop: CASSLVGGLAFTEAFF. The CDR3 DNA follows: TGTGCCAGCAGCTTAGTGGGGGGATTGGCCTTCACTGAAGCTTTCTTT.

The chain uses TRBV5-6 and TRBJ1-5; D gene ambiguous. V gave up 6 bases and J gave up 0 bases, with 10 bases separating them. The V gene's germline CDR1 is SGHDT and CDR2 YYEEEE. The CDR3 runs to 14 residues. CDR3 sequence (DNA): TGTGCCAGCACCATTTGGGATAGCAATCAGCCCCAGCATTTT. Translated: CASTIWDSNQPQHF. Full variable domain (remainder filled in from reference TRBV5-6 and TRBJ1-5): DAGVTQSPTHLIKTRGQQVTLRCSPKSGHDTVSWYQQALGQGPQFIFQYYEEEERQRGNFPDRFSGHQFPNYSSELNVNALLLGDSALYLCASTIWDSNQPQHFGDGTRLSIL.

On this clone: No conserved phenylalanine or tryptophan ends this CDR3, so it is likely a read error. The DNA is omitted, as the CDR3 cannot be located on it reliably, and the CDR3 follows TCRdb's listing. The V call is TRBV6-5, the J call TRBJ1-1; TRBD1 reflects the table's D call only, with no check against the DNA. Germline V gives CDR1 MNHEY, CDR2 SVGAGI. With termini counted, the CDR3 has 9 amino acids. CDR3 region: CASSYHDRV.

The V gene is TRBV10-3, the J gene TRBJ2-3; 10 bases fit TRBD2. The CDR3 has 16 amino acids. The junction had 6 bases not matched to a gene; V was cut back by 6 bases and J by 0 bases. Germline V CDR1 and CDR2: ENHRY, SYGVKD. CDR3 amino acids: CAISRAGGSSTDTQYF. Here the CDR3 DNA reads TGTGCCATCAGCAGAGCGGGGGGGTCTAGCACAGATACGCAGTATTTT.

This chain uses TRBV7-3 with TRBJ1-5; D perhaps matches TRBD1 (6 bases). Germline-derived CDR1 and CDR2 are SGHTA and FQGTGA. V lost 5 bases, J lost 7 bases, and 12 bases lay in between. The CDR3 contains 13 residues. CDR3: CASSTGPGQPQHF. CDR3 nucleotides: TGTGCCAGCAGCACAGGGCCAGGACAGCCCCAGCATTTT. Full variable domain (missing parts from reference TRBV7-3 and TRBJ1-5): GAGVSQTPSNKVTEKGKYVELRCDPISGHTALYWYRQSLGQGPEFLIYFQGTGAADDSGLPNDRFFAVRPEGSVSTLKIQRTERGDSAVYLCASSTGPGQPQHFGDGTRLSIL.

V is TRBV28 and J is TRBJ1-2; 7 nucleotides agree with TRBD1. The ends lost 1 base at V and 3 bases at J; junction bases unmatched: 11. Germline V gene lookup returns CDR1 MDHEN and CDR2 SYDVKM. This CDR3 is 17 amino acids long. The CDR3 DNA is TGTGCCAGCAGTTTATCGAGACAGGGCGAAGCCGACTATGGCTACACCTTC. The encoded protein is CASSLSRQGEADYGYTF.

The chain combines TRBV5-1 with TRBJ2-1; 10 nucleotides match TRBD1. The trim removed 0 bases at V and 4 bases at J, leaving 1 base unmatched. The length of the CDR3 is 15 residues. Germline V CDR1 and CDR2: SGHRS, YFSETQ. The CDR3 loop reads CASSLGTGGYNEQFF. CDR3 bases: TGCGCCAGCAGCTTGGGGACAGGGGGTTACAATGAGCAGTTCTTC.

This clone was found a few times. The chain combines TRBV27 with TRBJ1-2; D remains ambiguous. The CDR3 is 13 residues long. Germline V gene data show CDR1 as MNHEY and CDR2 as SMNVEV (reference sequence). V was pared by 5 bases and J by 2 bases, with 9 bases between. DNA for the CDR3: TGTGCCAGCAGTCGATCAGACAACTATGGCTACACCTTC. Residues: CASSRSDNYGYTF.

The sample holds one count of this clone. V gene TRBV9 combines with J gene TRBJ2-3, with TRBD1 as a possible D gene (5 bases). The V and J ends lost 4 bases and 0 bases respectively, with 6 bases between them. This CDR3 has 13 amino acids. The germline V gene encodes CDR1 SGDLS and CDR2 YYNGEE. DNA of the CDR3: TGTGCCAGCAGCCCAGGGAGCACAGATACGCAGTATTTT. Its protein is CASSPGSTDTQYF.

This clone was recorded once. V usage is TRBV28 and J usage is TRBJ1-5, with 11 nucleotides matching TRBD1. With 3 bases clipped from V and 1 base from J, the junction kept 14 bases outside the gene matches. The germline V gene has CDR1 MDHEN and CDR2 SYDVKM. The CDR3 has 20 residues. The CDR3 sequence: CASSFPMGSGQGASNQPQHF. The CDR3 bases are TGTGCCAGCAGTTTCCCCATGGGGAGCGGACAGGGGGCGAGCAATCAGCCCCAGCATTTT.

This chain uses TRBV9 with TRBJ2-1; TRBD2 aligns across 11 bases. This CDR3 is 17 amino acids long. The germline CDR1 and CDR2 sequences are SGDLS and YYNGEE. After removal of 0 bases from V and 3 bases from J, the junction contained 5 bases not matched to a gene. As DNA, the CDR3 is TGTGCCAGCAGCGTAGAGATAGGGACTAGCGGCTACAATGAGCAGTTCTTC. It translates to CASSVEIGTSGYNEQFF.

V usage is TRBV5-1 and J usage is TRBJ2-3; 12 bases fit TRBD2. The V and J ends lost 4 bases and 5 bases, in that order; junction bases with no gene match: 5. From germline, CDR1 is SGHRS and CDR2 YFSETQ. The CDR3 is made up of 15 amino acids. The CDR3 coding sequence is TGCGCCAGCAGCATGACTAGCGGGAGTTTAGATACGCAGTATTTT. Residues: CASSMTSGSLDTQYF.

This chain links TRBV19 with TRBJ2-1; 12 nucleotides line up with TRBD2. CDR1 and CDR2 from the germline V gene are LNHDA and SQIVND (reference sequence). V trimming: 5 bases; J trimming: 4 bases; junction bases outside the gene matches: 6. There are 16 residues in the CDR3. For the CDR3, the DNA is TGTGCCAGTAGTGCCTTACTAGCGGGAGGTTACAATGAGCAGTTCTTC. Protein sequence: CASSALLAGGYNEQFF. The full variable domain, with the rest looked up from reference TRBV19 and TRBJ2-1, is DGGITQSPKYLFRKEGQNVTLSCEQNLNHDAMYWYRQDPGQGLRLIYYSQIVNDFQKGDIAEGYSVSREKKESFPLTVTSAQKNPTAFYLCASSALLAGGYNEQFFGPGTRLTVL.

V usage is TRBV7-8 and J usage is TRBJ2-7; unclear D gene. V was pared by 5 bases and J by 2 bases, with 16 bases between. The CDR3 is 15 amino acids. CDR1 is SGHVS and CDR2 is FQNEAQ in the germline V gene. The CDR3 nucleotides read TGTGCCAGCAGCCCGTCGTGGAGCGCAACCTACGAGCAGTACTTC. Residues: CASSPSWSATYEQYF.